The 10 T cell receptor beta chains reported below all come from one sample, sequenced in a study of OX40 agonist ivuxolimab in advanced cancers. This table comes from immunoSEQ multiplex PCR, and its TCRdb copy is limited to in-frame clones, with some not included. The profile covers under 60,000 clones, with nearly 85% appearing a single time and under 5% taken by the ten largest. The sample consisted of CD4+ or CD8+ T cells sorted from blood, taken in a trial of the OX40 agonist ivuxolimab. The receptors here all came from an adult with an advanced solid tumor such as melanoma, head and neck, liver or kidney cancer.

This rearrangement joins TRBV7-2 to TRBJ2-3; D not certain. Trimming left V 0 bases short and J 0 bases short, with 19 bases between. Germline V gene sequence: CDR1 SGHTA, CDR2 FQGNSA. The CDR3 is 19 amino acids. The CDR3 loop is CASSLARTIQRISTDTQYF. The CDR3 nucleotides read TGTGCCAGCAGCTTAGCGCGCACGATTCAACGAATTAGCACAGATACGCAGTATTTT.

This clone occurred once. V and J are TRBV2 and TRBJ2-7; 8 bases line up with TRBD2. The CDR3 covers 14 residues. J lost 3 bases, V lost 6 bases, and 7 bases had no gene match. The germline V gene has CDR1 SNHLY and CDR2 FYNNEI. CDR3 protein: CASRGSGGNYEQYF. In DNA, the CDR3 is TGTGCCAGCAGGGGAAGCGGGGGTAACTACGAGCAGTACTTC.

This sequence joins TRBV15 and TRBJ2-5; D may correspond to TRBD1 or TRBD2 (5 bases each). The germline gives CDR1 LNHNV, CDR2 YYDKDF (reference sequence). This CDR3 region has 15 residues. The germline V and J ends were trimmed by 6 bases and 4 bases, with 18 bases remaining between them. This CDR3 is CATRSPVGAAETQYF. The CDR3 DNA follows: TGTGCCACCAGGAGTCCTGTCGGGGCGGCAGAGACCCAGTACTTC.

This chain connects TRBV9 to TRBJ2-7; TRBD2 matches 7 bases. Germline-derived CDR1 and CDR2 are SGDLS and YYNGEE. CDR3 length equals 14 residues. Trimming cost V 3 bases and J 2 bases; bases outside gene matches: 5. The CDR3 region has the DNA TGTGCCAGCAGCGGGGGGGGTCACACCTACGAGCAGTACTTC. As protein: CASSGGGHTYEQYF.

This clone was picked up one time. V is TRBV27 and J is TRBJ2-5; D assignment may be TRBD1 or TRBD2 (6 bases each). The CDR3 has 13 residues. V was cut by 5 bases and J by 5 bases, with 12 bases left in between. Germline lookup yields CDR1 MNHEY and CDR2 SMNVEV (reference sequence). The CDR3: CASSHRGPETQYF. Here the CDR3 DNA reads TGTGCCAGCAGTCACCGGGGGCCTGAGACCCAGTACTTC.

The chain has TRBV15 and TRBJ1-6; D possibly corresponds to TRBD1 (5 bases). The germline V gene has CDR1 LNHNV and CDR2 YYDKDF (reference sequence). CDR3 length equals 16 residues. Trimming took 0 bases from V and 8 from J, leaving 14 bases between them. CDR3 residues: CATSRDLGRDYSPLHF. As DNA, the CDR3 is TGTGCCACCAGCAGAGATCTGGGCAGGGATTATTCACCCCTCCACTTT.

This chain joins TRBV6-1 and TRBJ1-1, with TRBD1 as a possible D gene (5 bases). V was shortened by 5 bases and J by 1 base, with 14 bases between the two germline ends. CDR1 is MNHNS and CDR2 is SASEGT in the germline V gene. The CDR3 has 15 amino acids. The CDR3 is CASSRPAGQNTEAFF. As DNA, the CDR3 is TGTGCCAGCAGTCGCCCAGCAGGGCAGAACACTGAAGCTTTCTTT.

The CDR3 protein is CASSTPRSGVTDTQYF. DNA for the CDR3: TGCGCCAGCAGCACCCCCCGGAGCGGGGTCACAGATACGCAGTATTTT. The chain uses TRBV5-1 and TRBJ2-3; 7 nucleotides match TRBD2. Unmatched junction bases numbered 10, after V lost 4 bases and J lost 2 bases. Germline assignment: CDR1 SGHRS and CDR2 YFSETQ. The CDR3 is 16 amino acids.

This clone was picked up a small number of times. This sequence joins TRBV5-1 and TRBJ2-6; D is ambiguous. V was trimmed by 3 bases and J by 2 bases, leaving 9 bases between them. CDR3 length: 15 residues. In germline, CDR1 is SGHRS, CDR2 YFSETQ. The CDR3 coding sequence is TGCGCCAGCAGCTCGTCTCTACCTGGGGCCAACGTCCTGACTTTC. It translates to CASSSSLPGANVLTF.

The chain recombines TRBV11-3 with TRBJ2-7, with 8 bases lining up with TRBD1. In germline, CDR1 is SGHNT, CDR2 YENEEA. V dropped 2 bases and J dropped 1; count of bases not matched to a gene: 1. The CDR3 length is 14 residues. The CDR3 is CASSLWDRSYEQYF. In DNA, the CDR3 is TGTGCCAGCAGCTTATGGGACAGGTCCTACGAGCAGTACTTC. Supplemented by reference TRBV11-3 and TRBJ2-7, the full variable domain reads EAGVVQSPRYKIIEKKQPVAFWCNPISGHNTLYWYLQNLGQGPELLIRYENEEAVDDSQLPKDRFSAERLKGVDSTLKIQPAELGDSAVYLCASSLWDRSYEQYFGPGTRLTVT.